This entry concerns a single T cell receptor (beta chain). Its antigen is still unknown. The germline gives CDR1 SGHDN, CDR2 FVKESK. The CDR3 spans 17 residues. The sample is drawn from a study of CXCR3-negative and CXCR3-positive naive CD8 T cells. General observations from the study: Within a donor, both naive subsets shared TRBV-TRBJ usage, unlike memory cells.

TRB cDNA libraries were made by UMI-labeled 5' RACE. One entry per CDR3 protein, without DNA, is what TCRdb gives after re-calling the 5' RACE reads. Across fewer than 60,000 distinct CDR3 sequences, the top ten clones capture 20% to 25% of the sample. Sample: memory CD8+ T cells from blood. This clonotype was sampled from a human donor in good health. Some clones in this sample may be carry-over from other donors' samples. The chain is built from TRBV14 and TRBJ2-7; TCRdb names TRBD1, which stays unverified in the absence of DNA. The CDR3 protein is CASSQDLKVGPDYEQYF.